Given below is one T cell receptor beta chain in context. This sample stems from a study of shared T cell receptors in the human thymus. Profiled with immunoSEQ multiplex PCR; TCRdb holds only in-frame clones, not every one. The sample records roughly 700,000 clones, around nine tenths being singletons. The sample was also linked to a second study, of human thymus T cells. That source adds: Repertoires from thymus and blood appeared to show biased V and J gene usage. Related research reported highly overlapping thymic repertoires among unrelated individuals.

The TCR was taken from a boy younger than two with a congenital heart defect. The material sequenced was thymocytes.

CDR3 sequence reads: CASSLSTSGASYEQYF. CDR3 DNA: TGTGCCAGCAGCTTATCGACTAGCGGGGCCTCCTACGAGCAGTACTTC. The gene calls are TRBV7-2 and TRBJ2-7; 11 bases agree with TRBD2. CDR3 length equals 16 residues. V lost 2 bases and J lost 0; bases outside the gene matches: 3. Per the germline V gene, CDR1 is SGHTA and CDR2 is FQGNSA.